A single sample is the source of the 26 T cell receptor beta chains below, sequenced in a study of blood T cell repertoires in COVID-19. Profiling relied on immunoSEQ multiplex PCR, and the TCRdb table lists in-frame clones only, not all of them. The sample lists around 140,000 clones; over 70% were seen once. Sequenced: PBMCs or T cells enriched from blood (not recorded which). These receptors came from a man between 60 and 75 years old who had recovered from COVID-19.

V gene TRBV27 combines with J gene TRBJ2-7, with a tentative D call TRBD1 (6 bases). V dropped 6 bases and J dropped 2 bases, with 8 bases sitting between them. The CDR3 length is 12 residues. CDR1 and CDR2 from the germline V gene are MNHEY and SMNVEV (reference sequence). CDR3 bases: TGTGCCAGCAGCCAGGGGCCCTACGAGCAGTACTTC. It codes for CASSQGPYEQYF.

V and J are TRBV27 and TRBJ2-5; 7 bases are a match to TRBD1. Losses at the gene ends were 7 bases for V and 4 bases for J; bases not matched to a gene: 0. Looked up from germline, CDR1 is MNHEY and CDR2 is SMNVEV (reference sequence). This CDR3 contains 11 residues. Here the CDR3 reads CASNRGETQYF. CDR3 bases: TGTGCCAGCAACAGGGGAGAGACCCAGTACTTC.

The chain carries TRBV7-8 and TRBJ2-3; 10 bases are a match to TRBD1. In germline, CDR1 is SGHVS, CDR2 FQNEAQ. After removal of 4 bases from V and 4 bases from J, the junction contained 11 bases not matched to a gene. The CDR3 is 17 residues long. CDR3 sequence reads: CASSSTVQTGGPDTQYF. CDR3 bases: TGTGCCAGCAGCTCAACCGTCCAGACAGGGGGCCCAGATACGCAGTATTTT.

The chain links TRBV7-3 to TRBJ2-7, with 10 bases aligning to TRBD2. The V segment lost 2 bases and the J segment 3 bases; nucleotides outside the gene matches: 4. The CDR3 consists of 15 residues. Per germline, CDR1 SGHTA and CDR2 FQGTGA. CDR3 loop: CASSLQASGSYEQYF. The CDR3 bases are TGTGCCAGCAGCTTACAGGCTAGCGGGAGCTACGAGCAGTACTTC.

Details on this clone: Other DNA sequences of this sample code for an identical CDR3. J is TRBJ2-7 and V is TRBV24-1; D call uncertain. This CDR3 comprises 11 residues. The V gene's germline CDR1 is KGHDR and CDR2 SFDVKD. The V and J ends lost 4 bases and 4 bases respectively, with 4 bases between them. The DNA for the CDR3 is TGTGCCACCAGTGACGTGTACGAGCAGTACTTC. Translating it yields CATSDVYEQYF.

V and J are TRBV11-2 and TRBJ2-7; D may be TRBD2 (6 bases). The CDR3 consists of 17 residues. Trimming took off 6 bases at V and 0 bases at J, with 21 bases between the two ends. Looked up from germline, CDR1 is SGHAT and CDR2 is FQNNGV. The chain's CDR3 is CASSPRVFGDFSYEQYF. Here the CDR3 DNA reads TGTGCCAGCAGTCCTAGGGTGTTCGGGGACTTCTCCTACGAGCAGTACTTC.

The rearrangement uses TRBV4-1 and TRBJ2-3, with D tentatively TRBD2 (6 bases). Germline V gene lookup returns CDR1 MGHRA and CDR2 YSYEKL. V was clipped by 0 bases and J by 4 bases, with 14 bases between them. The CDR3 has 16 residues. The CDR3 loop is CASSQDTGEGADTQYF. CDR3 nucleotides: TGCGCCAGCAGCCAAGATACGGGAGAAGGCGCAGATACGCAGTATTTT.

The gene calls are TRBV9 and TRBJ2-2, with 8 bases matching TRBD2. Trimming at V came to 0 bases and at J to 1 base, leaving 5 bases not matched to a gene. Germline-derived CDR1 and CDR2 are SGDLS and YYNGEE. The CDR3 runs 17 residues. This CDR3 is CASSVAAGAGNTGELFF. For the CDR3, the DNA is TGTGCCAGCAGCGTAGCAGCGGGAGCTGGGAACACCGGGGAGCTGTTTTTT.

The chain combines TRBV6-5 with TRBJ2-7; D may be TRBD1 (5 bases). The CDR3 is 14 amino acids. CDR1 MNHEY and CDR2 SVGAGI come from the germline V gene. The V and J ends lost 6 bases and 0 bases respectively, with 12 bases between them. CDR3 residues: CASSKQVASYEQYF. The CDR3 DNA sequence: TGTGCCAGCAGCAAACAGGTCGCCTCCTACGAGCAGTACTTC.

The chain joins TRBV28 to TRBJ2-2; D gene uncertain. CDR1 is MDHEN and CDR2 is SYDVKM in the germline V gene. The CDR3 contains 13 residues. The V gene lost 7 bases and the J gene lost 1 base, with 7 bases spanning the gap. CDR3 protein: CASTLRNTGELFF. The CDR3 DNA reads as TGTGCCAGCACACTACGGAACACCGGGGAGCTGTTTTTT.

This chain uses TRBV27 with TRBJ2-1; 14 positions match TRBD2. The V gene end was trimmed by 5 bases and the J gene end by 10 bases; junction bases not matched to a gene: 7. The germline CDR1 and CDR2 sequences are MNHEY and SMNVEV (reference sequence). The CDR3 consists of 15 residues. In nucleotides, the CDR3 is TGTGCCAGCAGTATGACTAGCGGGAGGGCCAAAGAGCAGTTCTTC. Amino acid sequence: CASSMTSGRAKEQFF.

CDR3 loop: CASSFTTGRQYF. The CDR3 DNA is TGTGCCAGCAGTTTTACGACAGGGAGGCAGTACTTC. This chain joins TRBV27 and TRBJ2-7; 7 nucleotides match TRBD1. The CDR3 loop spans 12 amino acids. Germline CDR1 and CDR2: MNHEY and SMNVEV (reference sequence). Trimming removed 3 bases from V and 9 bases from J; junction bases left unmatched: 5.

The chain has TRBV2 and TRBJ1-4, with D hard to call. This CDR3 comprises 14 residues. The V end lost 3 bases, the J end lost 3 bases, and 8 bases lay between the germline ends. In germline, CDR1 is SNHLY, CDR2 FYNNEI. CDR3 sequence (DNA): TGTGCCAGCAGTGATGGGCTGTCTAATGAAAAACTGTTTTTT. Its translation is CASSDGLSNEKLFF.

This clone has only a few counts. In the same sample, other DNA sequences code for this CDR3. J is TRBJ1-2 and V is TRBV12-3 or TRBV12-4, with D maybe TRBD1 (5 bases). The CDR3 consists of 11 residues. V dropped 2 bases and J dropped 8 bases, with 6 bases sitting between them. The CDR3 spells CASSLRGGYTF. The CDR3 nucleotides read TGTGCCAGCAGTTTAAGGGGCGGCTACACCTTC.

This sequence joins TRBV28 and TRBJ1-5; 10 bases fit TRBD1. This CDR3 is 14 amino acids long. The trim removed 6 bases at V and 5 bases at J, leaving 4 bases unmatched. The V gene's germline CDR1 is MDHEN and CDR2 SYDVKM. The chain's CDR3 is CASSRGQGDQPQHF. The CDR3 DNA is TGTGCCAGCAGCCGCGGACAGGGGGATCAGCCCCAGCATTTT.

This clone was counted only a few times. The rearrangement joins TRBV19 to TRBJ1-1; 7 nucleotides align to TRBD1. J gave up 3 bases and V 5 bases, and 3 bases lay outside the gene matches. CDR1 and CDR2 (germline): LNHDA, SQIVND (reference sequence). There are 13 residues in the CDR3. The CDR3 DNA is TGTGCCAGTAGTTCGGGACAGTACACTGAAGCTTTCTTT. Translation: CASSSGQYTEAFF.

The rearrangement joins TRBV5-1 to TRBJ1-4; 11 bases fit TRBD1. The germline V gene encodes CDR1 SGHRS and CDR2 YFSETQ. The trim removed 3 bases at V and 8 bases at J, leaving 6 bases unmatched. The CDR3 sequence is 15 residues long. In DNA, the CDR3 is TGCGCCAGCAGCTCAGGACAGGGGGCTCTAGAAAAACTGTTTTTT. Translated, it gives CASSSGQGALEKLFF.

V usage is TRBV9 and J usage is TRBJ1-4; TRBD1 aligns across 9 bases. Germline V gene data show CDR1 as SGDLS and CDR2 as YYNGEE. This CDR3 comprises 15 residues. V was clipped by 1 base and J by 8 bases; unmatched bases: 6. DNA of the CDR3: TGTGCCAGCAGCGTAACAGGGGGCCTCGTGGAAAAACTGTTTTTT. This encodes CASSVTGGLVEKLFF.

CDR3 bases: TGTGCCAGCAGCTTAGCCCCGCGGGAGACCCAGTACTTC. Its protein is CASSLAPRETQYF. The chain carries TRBV7-6 and TRBJ2-5; D is undetermined. This CDR3 region has 13 residues. V lost 0 bases and J 5 bases, leaving 7 bases between the germline ends. CDR1 is SGHVS, CDR2 FNYEAQ, per germline.

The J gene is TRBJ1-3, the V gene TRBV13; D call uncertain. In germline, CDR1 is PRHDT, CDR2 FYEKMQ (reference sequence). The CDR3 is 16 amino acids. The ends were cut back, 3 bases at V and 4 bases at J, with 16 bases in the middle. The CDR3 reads CASSLAGNDYGNTIYF. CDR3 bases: TGTGCCAGCAGCTTGGCGGGGAATGATTACGGAAACACCATATATTTT. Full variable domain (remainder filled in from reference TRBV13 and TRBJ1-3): AAGVIQSPRHLIKEKRETATLKCYPIPRHDTVYWYQQGPGQDPQFLISFYEKMQSDKGSIPDRFSAQQFSDYHSELNMSSLELGDSALYFCASSLAGNDYGNTIYFGEGSWLTVV.

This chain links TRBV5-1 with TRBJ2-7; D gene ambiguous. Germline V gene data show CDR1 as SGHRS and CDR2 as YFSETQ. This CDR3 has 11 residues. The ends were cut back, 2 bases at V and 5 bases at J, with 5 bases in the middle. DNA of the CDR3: TGCGCCAGCAGCTTATCCAACGAGCAGTACTTC. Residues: CASSLSNEQYF.

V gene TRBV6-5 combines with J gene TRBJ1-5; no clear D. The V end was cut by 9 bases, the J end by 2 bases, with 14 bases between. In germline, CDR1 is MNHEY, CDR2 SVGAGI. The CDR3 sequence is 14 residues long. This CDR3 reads CASQQLYGNQPQHF. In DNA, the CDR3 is TGTGCCAGTCAACAGCTTTATGGCAATCAGCCCCAGCATTTT.

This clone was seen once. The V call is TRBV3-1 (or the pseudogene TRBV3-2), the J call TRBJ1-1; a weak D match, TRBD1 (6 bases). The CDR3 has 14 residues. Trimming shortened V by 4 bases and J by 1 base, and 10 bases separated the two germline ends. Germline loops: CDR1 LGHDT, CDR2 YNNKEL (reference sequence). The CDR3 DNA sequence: TGTGCCAGCAGCCTAACGGACAGGAACACTGAAGCTTTCTTT. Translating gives CASSLTDRNTEAFF.

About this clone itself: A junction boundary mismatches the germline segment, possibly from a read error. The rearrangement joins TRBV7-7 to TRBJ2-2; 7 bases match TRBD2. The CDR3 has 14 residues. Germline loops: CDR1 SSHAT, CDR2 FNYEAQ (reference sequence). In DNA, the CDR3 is TGTGCTAGCAGCGCGAGCGGGACTGGCGGGGAGCTGTTTTTT. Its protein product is CASSASGTGGELFF.

For the CDR3, the DNA is TGCGCCAGCAGCATAGACAGGGGAACTGAAGCTTTCTTT. Protein product: CASSIDRGTEAFF. The chain is built from TRBV5-1 and TRBJ1-1; 8 bases map to TRBD1. The V and J ends lost 4 bases and 5 bases, in that order; junction bases with no gene match: 4. In germline, CDR1 is SGHRS, CDR2 YFSETQ. The CDR3 runs 13 residues.

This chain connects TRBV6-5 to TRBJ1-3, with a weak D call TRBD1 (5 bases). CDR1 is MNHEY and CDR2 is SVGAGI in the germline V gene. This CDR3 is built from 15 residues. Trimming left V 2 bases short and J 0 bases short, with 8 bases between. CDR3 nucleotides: TGTGCCAGCAGTTACGCGACAGTCTCTGGAAACACCATATATTTT. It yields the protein CASSYATVSGNTIYF.